The T cell receptor beta chain under discussion was sequenced for a study of cytomegalovirus exposure and HLA in healthy donors. Findings and limits, study-wide: Owing to their indistinguishability, certain V segments, notably TRBV6-2 and TRBV6-3, were excluded. Previously analyzed data showed that most TCR beta V segments were productive at a frequency of about 90% or about 30%. Presence/absence comparisons presumed near-even sequencing depth among donors.

The CDR3 extends over 13 amino acids. The germline V gene encodes CDR1 LNHDA and CDR2 SQIVND (reference sequence). Trimming pared 7 bases from V and 10 bases from J, leaving 16 bases between. Of note for this clone: The target antigen is unknown.

This PCR relied on a set of 60 Vbeta primers and 13 Jbeta primers. Generated by immunoSEQ multiplex PCR, the TCRdb table keeps only in-frame clones and is missing some. Seen here are more than 95,000 clones, roughly three quarters observed once, and the top ten hold approximately 1.7%. Material: PBMCs. The sequence came from a woman aged 40 to 50 in good health and CMV-seronegative. The chain joins TRBV19 to TRBJ2-2; weak D call: TRBD1 (6 bases). CDR3 nucleotides: TGTGCCAGTACCAGACAGGCTTTAGAGGAGCTGTTTTTT. This encodes CASTRQALEELFF.